This passage covers 25 T cell receptor beta chains from one sample sequenced in a study of OX40 agonist ivuxolimab in advanced cancers. Generated by immunoSEQ multiplex PCR, the TCRdb table keeps only in-frame clones and is missing some. The sample shows 65,000 to 75,000 clones, 80% to 90% of them seen only once. The sequences come from CD4+ or CD8+ T cells sorted from blood, collected in a trial of the OX40 agonist ivuxolimab. The receptors come from an adult with an advanced solid tumor such as melanoma, head and neck, liver or kidney cancer.

The chain has TRBV19 and TRBJ1-5; 10 bases are a match to TRBD1. The V gene end was trimmed by 5 bases and the J gene end by 9 bases; junction bases not matched to a gene: 4. Germline V gene sequence: CDR1 LNHDA, CDR2 SQIVND (reference sequence). The CDR3 sequence is 13 residues long. This CDR3 reads CASSPGQGRPQHF. DNA for the CDR3: TGTGCCAGTAGTCCGGGACAGGGGAGGCCCCAGCATTTT.

The chain has TRBV7-9 and TRBJ1-2; 7 positions match TRBD1. The germline gives CDR1 SEHNR, CDR2 FQNEAQ (reference sequence). The V and J ends lost 6 bases and 4 bases, in that order; junction bases with no gene match: 11. The CDR3 sequence is 15 residues long. The CDR3 DNA reads TGTGCCAGCAGGGGGTCGGGGACAGAAGGCTATGGCTACACCTTC. Translating it yields CASRGSGTEGYGYTF.

The chain links TRBV7-8 to TRBJ2-7, with D possibly matching TRBD1 (6 bases). CDR1 is SGHVS and CDR2 is FQNEAQ in the germline V gene. CDR3 length equals 12 residues. V lost 5 bases and J lost 4, with 9 bases in between. CDR3 residues: CASSRQVYEQYF. For the CDR3, the DNA is TGTGCCAGCAGCCGACAGGTTTACGAGCAGTACTTC.

The DNA for the CDR3 is TGTGCCAGCAGCTCGGGACAGGGATATGAGCAGTTCTTC. It specifies CASSSGQGYEQFF. The chain has TRBV5-4 and TRBJ2-1; 9 nucleotides agree with TRBD1. The V and J ends lost 3 bases and 8 bases, in that order; junction bases with no gene match: 3. CDR3 length equals 13 residues. Germline-derived CDR1 and CDR2 are SGHNT and YYREEE (reference sequence).

The genes are TRBV28 and TRBJ2-5, with a possible D match to TRBD2 (6 bases). The CDR3 extends over 15 amino acids. The V and J ends lost 4 bases and 1 base respectively, with 13 bases between them. Germline CDR1 MDHEN, CDR2 SYDVKM. CDR3 DNA sequence: TGTGCCAGCAGTTCCTTAGCGGAAACCCAAGAGACCCAGTACTTC. Its protein product is CASSSLAETQETQYF.

The rearrangement uses TRBV6-6 and TRBJ2-7; 11 bases match TRBD1. The CDR3 has 14 amino acids. The trim removed 7 bases at V and 1 base at J, leaving 3 bases unmatched. Germline V gene data show CDR1 as MNHNY and CDR2 as SVGAGI (reference sequence). Written as DNA, the CDR3 is TGTGCCAGCAACCGGGACAGGGGGTCCTACGAGCAGTACTTC. It codes for CASNRDRGSYEQYF.

This sequence joins TRBV4-1 and TRBJ2-5; 9 nucleotides line up with TRBD2. This CDR3 region has 18 residues. Germline V gene lookup returns CDR1 MGHRA and CDR2 YSYEKL. Trimming took 2 bases from V and 5 from J; bases not matched to a gene: 15. The CDR3 sequence is CASSQPSGMVRIGETQYF. In nucleotides, the CDR3 is TGCGCCAGCAGCCAACCTAGCGGGATGGTTCGAATAGGGGAGACCCAGTACTTC.

The chain links TRBV7-2 to TRBJ1-1; perhaps TRBD1 as D (5 bases). Germline assignment: CDR1 SGHTA and CDR2 FQGNSA. V lost 5 bases, J lost 0 bases, and 16 bases lay in between. The CDR3 extends over 16 amino acids. CDR3 residues: CASSAGLLPMNTEAFF. The CDR3, as DNA: TGTGCCAGCAGCGCGGGACTTCTACCCATGAACACTGAAGCTTTCTTT.

This chain connects TRBV6-5 to TRBJ2-3; tentatively, D is TRBD1 (5 bases). The V gene lost 5 bases and the J gene lost 2 bases, with 11 bases spanning the gap. Germline V lookup: CDR1 MNHEY, CDR2 SVGAGI. The CDR3 has 14 residues. DNA for the CDR3: TGTGCCAGCAGTCGGACATCTAACACAGATACGCAGTATTTT. Its protein product is CASSRTSNTDTQYF.

This chain connects TRBV5-1 to TRBJ1-1; a possible D gene is TRBD1 (6 bases). The ends were cut back, 1 base at V and 7 bases at J, with 8 bases in the middle. CDR3 length: 12 residues. Germline assignment: CDR1 SGHRS and CDR2 YFSETQ. The CDR3 reads CASSLRQDEAFF. CDR3 coding DNA: TGCGCCAGCAGCTTGCGACAGGATGAAGCTTTCTTT.

J is TRBJ1-6 and V is TRBV5-1, with 7 bases lining up with TRBD1. Germline V gene lookup returns CDR1 SGHRS and CDR2 YFSETQ. There are 17 residues in the CDR3. V trimming: 4 bases; J trimming: 9 bases; junction bases outside the gene matches: 16. The CDR3 region has the DNA TGCGCCAGCAGCACCTCACAGGGGCTAAACTTCCCTTCACCCCTCCACTTT. Translated: CASSTSQGLNFPSPLHF.

The rearrangement uses TRBV19 and TRBJ2-1; TRBD2 aligns across 8 bases. The trim removed 10 bases at V and 3 bases at J, leaving 2 bases unmatched. CDR1 and CDR2 (germline): LNHDA, SQIVND (reference sequence). The CDR3 spans 12 residues. The CDR3 DNA sequence: TGTGCCACCGGGAGGGGCTACAATGAGCAGTTCTTC. Translation gives CATGRGYNEQFF.

The V gene is TRBV12-5, the J gene TRBJ1-2; the D is unclear. The CDR3 contains 12 residues. Per the germline V gene, CDR1 is LGHNT and CDR2 is FRNRAP. The V gene lost 2 bases and the J gene lost 4 bases, with 5 bases spanning the gap. This CDR3 reads CASGLTGYGYTF. The CDR3 DNA reads TGTGCTAGTGGTTTGACGGGCTATGGCTACACCTTC.

This chain joins TRBV19 and TRBJ2-1, with a possible D match to TRBD2 (6 bases). CDR1 LNHDA and CDR2 SQIVND come from the germline V gene (reference sequence). The CDR3 spans 16 residues. The ends were cut back, 6 bases at V and 6 bases at J, with 21 bases in the middle. The DNA for the CDR3 is TGTGCCAGTAGCCCTGAACTAGCACGGGGGATCAATGAGCAGTTCTTC. Its protein product is CASSPELARGINEQFF.

The chain uses TRBV5-1 and TRBJ2-5; the match to TRBD1 covers 7 bases. The CDR3 has 14 residues. J lost 2 bases, V lost 4 bases, and 5 bases had no gene match. Germline loops: CDR1 SGHRS, CDR2 YFSETQ. The CDR3 DNA sequence: TGCGCCAGCAGCCCCCAGGGGGAACAAGAGACCCAGTACTTC. The encoded protein is CASSPQGEQETQYF.

The rearrangement joins TRBV29-1 to TRBJ1-1; maybe TRBD1 (6 bases). The germline gives CDR1 SQVTM, CDR2 ANQGSEA. The CDR3 covers 11 residues. This CDR3 reads CMGGKGTEAFF. CDR3 DNA: TGCATGGGGGGCAAGGGAACTGAAGCTTTCTTT.

Only one count was recorded for this clone. CDR3 sequence reads: CASSQSTRGTSYEQYF. The CDR3 coding sequence is TGCGCCAGCAGTCAATCCACCAGGGGAACTTCATACGAGCAGTACTTC. This chain joins TRBV23-1 and TRBJ2-7; a possible D gene is TRBD1 (6 bases). TRBV23-1 is marked as an open reading frame, function uncertain. This CDR3 has 16 amino acids. V lost 0 bases and J 4 bases, leaving 16 bases between the germline ends.

The rearrangement links TRBV10-3 to TRBJ1-2, with 9 bases lining up with TRBD1. Germline CDR1 ENHRY, CDR2 SYGVKD. The CDR3 extends over 14 amino acids. The V and J ends lost 2 bases and 3 bases, in that order; junction bases with no gene match: 1. This chain's CDR3 is CAISEGQGYYGYTF. The CDR3 region has the DNA TGTGCCATCAGTGAGGGACAGGGGTACTATGGCTACACCTTC.

In its sample, this clone was seen once. CDR3 coding DNA: TGTGCCAGCAGCCCCGGGACAGGGGTGACTGAAGCTTTCTTT. Translated: CASSPGTGVTEAFF. This sequence joins TRBV5-6 and TRBJ1-1; 10 bases fit TRBD1. CDR1 is SGHDT and CDR2 is YYEEEE in the germline V gene. This CDR3 has 14 residues. V was pared by 4 bases and J by 5 bases, with 5 bases of the junction left unmatched. Supplemented by reference TRBV5-6 and TRBJ1-1, the full variable domain reads DAGVTQSPTHLIKTRGQQVTLRCSPKSGHDTVSWYQQALGQGPQFIFQYYEEEERQRGNFPDRFSGHQFPNYSSELNVNALLLGDSALYLCASSPGTGVTEAFFGQGTRLTVV.

The chain carries TRBV5-1 and TRBJ2-1; 8 bases are shared with TRBD2. V lost 0 bases and J lost 6; bases outside the gene matches: 5. Germline CDR1 reads SGHRS; CDR2 reads YFSETQ. This CDR3 has 15 amino acids. The CDR3 spells CASSLVLAATNEQFF. Here the CDR3 DNA reads TGCGCCAGCAGCTTGGTACTAGCGGCCACCAATGAGCAGTTCTTC.

The chain links TRBV7-6 to TRBJ2-5, with a tentative D call TRBD2 (6 bases). There are 16 residues in the CDR3. The germline V and J ends were trimmed by 2 bases and 4 bases, with 17 bases remaining between them. CDR1 and CDR2 (germline): SGHVS, FNYEAQ. CDR3 in amino acids: CASSLIAAGEGETQYF. DNA for the CDR3: TGTGCCAGCAGCTTAATAGCGGCCGGAGAGGGAGAGACCCAGTACTTC. The full variable domain, in which reference TRBV7-6 and TRBJ2-5 provide the parts outside the CDR3, is GAGVSQSPRYKVTKRGQDVALRCDPISGHVSLYWYRQALGQGPEFLTYFNYEAQQDKSGLPNDRFSAERPEGSISTLTIQRTEQRDSAMYRCASSLIAAGEGETQYFGPGTRLLVL.

The V gene is TRBV19, the J gene TRBJ2-1; 13 nucleotides match TRBD2. Germline assignment: CDR1 LNHDA and CDR2 SQIVND (reference sequence). V gave up 9 bases and J gave up 9 bases; unmatched junction bases: 11. The CDR3 covers 15 residues. CDR3 residues: CASSSGLAGEGEQFF. CDR3 bases: TGTGCCAGCAGCTCCGGACTAGCGGGAGAAGGTGAGCAGTTCTTC.

This rearrangement joins TRBV28 to TRBJ2-7; 11 nucleotides line up with TRBD2. Germline CDR1 reads MDHEN; CDR2 reads SYDVKM. J gave up 5 bases and V 6 bases, and 9 bases lay outside the gene matches. This CDR3 spans 15 amino acids. CDR3 nucleotide sequence: TGTGCCAGCAGGGTTAGCGGGAGGGCCCAGAACGAGCAGTACTTC. Its protein product is CASRVSGRAQNEQYF.

This chain uses TRBV11-2 with TRBJ2-5; unclear D gene. Germline loops: CDR1 SGHAT, CDR2 FQNNGV. The V end was cut by 3 bases, the J end by 3 bases, with 8 bases between. The CDR3 is 13 residues long. The CDR3 DNA reads TGTGCCAGCAGCTTGGGCTGGGAAGAGACCCAGTACTTC. The encoded protein is CASSLGWEETQYF.

The rearrangement uses TRBV10-3 and TRBJ1-2, with TRBD1 identical over 8 bases. Trimming at V came to 10 bases and at J to 8 bases, leaving 9 bases not matched to a gene. The germline V gene has CDR1 ENHRY and CDR2 SYGVKD. The CDR3 length is 12 residues. CDR3 in amino acids: CANSLDREGYTF. CDR3 nucleotides: TGTGCCAACTCCCTGGACAGGGAGGGCTACACCTTC.